This T cell receptor (beta chain) was sequenced in a study of blood T cells in healthy people across ages. As for this clonotype: Its antigen remains unidentified.

Findings of the study overall: Estimates of diversity drawn from one million T cells were considered underestimates.

A second roughly 6 to 12 cycle PCR used barcoded and J-beta primers. TCRdb re-called the 5' RACE reads with MiXCR, one entry per CDR3 protein. The sample includes about 1,000,000 distinct CDR3 sequences, more than 40% of them seen just once. Peripheral blood from each donor was collected in a volume of 8 to 10 milliliters. The material sequenced was blood. The source is an older woman in good health.

The DNA for the CDR3 is TGTGCCAGCAGCTTAGGGTTTCGGTATGGCTACACCTTC. It is translated as CASSLGFRYGYTF. V gene TRBV11-2 combines with J gene TRBJ1-2; D gene uncertain. CDR3 size: 13 residues. Germline CDR1 SGHAT, CDR2 FQNNGV. Trimming pared 1 base from V and 5 bases from J, leaving 8 bases between. Complete variable domain (other parts from reference TRBV11-2 and TRBJ1-2): EAGVAQSPRYKIIEKRQSVAFWCNPISGHATLYWYQQILGQGPKLLIQFQNNGVVDDSQLPKDRFSAERLKGVDSTLKIQPAKLEDSAVYLCASSLGFRYGYTFGSGTRLTVV.